The clone carrying this TCR beta chain was observed at least ten times. What it recognizes is unknown. Germline trimming cut 1 base from V and 4 bases from J; bases unmatched to any gene: 19. The CDR3 contains 19 residues. Germline assignment: CDR1 DFQATT and CDR2 SNEGSKA (reference sequence). TCRdb independently ran MiXCR on the 5' RACE reads; one entry per CDR3 protein. The data show nearly 15,000 distinct CDR3 sequences, around 6.6% seen once. The sample comes from a study of spatial heterogeneity in lung cancer. On the study more broadly: A unique TCR and UMI combination showed up more than ten times in raw reads, on average. General observations from the study: Within tumors, counts of expanded alpha and beta TCRs tracked tumor mutation counts.

Regarding time point: sample taken at primary tumor resection. Frozen PBMC, nontumor lung or tumor provided whole RNA, which was sequenced unsorted. The source was lung tumor tissue, collected at surgery. The chain links TRBV20-1 to TRBJ1-2; 9 bases are a match to TRBD1. This TCR came from a male donor with early-stage non-small cell lung cancer. The CDR3 DNA sequence: TGCAGTGCTAGAGGCCCGATGGGGGACAGGGAGGATCGAGGCTATGGCTACACCTTC. Amino acids: CSARGPMGDREDRGYGYTF.